Presented here are 15 T cell receptor beta chains from one specimen sequenced in a study of tumor and adjacent non-tumor tissue in lung cancer. RNA was extracted from bulk tissue without any cell sorting. Distant lung tissue was collected more than 3 cm away from the tumor edge. Three rounds of nested PCR, following a modified ARM-PCR protocol, produced the TCRbeta library. TCRdb redid the calling of the multiplex PCR reads with MiXCR, one entry per CDR3 protein. Of 60,000 or so distinct CDR3 sequences in the sample, more than 55% were seen once. Specimen: distant non-tumor lung tissue. All receptors derive from a man aged 70-80 years with non-small cell lung cancer.

This chain links TRBV11-2 with TRBJ2-3; D might be TRBD2 (7 bases). The germline gives CDR1 SGHAT, CDR2 FQNNGV. This CDR3 has 17 residues. Trimming removed 11 bases at V and 4 bases at J, with 28 bases between. The CDR3 protein is CADSLETSRGRADTQYF. The CDR3 region has the DNA TGTGCCGACAGCTTAGAAACGTCGAGGGGGAGGGCAGATACGCAGTATTTT.

Concerning this clonotype itself: One end of the junction is discordant with germline, which a read error may explain. V usage is TRBV6-1 and J usage is TRBJ2-1, with a tentative D call TRBD2 (6 bases). The length of the CDR3 is 15 residues. Germline CDR1 and CDR2: MNHNS and SASEGT. CDR3 nucleotide sequence: TGTACCAGCAGTGAAACTAGCCGGGGGTACAATGAGCAGTTCTTC. Translated, it gives CTSSETSRGYNEQFF.

To note about this clonotype: An end of the junction differs from the germline gene, which may be a read error. The chain recombines TRBV20-1 with TRBJ2-5; TRBD2 matches 9 bases. From germline, CDR1 is DFQATT and CDR2 SNEGSKA (reference sequence). This CDR3 has 14 residues. The CDR3 loop reads CCARGASGTETQYF. In DNA, the CDR3 is TGCTGTGCAAGAGGGGCTAGCGGGACAGAGACCCAGTACTTC.

Remarks on this clonotype: Mismatch with germline at one junction end may stem from a read error. The genes are TRBV6-5 and TRBJ2-1, with 8 bases fitting TRBD2. Germline values: CDR1 MNHEY, CDR2 SVGAGI. The CDR3 totals 15 residues. This CDR3 reads CASNYVIAGYNEQFF. The CDR3 nucleotides are TGTGCCAGCAATTACGTGATAGCGGGATACAATGAGCAGTTCTTC.

Remarks on this clonotype: One junction end does not reproduce the germline sequence, and a read error may be involved. The J gene is TRBJ2-5, the V gene TRBV29-1, with D perhaps TRBD1 (5 bases). Germline CDR1 and CDR2: SQVTM and ANQGSEA. This CDR3 is built from 13 residues. This chain's CDR3 is CSVTKWGGETQHF. The CDR3 coding sequence is TGCAGTGTTACAAAGTGGGGCGGAGAGACCCAGCACTTC. The variable domain in full, with the rest retrieved from reference TRBV29-1 and TRBJ2-5, is SAVISQKPSRDICQRGTSLTIQCQVDSQVTMMFWYRQQPGQSLTLIATANQGSEATYESGFVIDKFPISRPNLTFSTLTVSNMSPEDSSIYLCSVTKWGGETQHFGPGTRLLVL.

To note about this clonotype: A much larger clone is a single base away; this may be a read error. The CDR3 does not end in the conserved phenylalanine or tryptophan, so this is likely a read error. The chain carries TRBV12-3 or TRBV12-4 and TRBJ1-5; the D gene is possibly TRBD1 (5 bases). Trimming removed 4 bases from V and 3 bases from J, with 13 bases in between. CDR3 length equals 15 residues. The CDR3 sequence: CASSSRQGPNQPQHS. The CDR3, as DNA: TGTGCCAGCAGTTCCCGGCAGGGACCCAATCAGCCCCAGCATTCT.

The J gene is TRBJ1-1, the V gene TRBV21-1. TRBV21-1 is a pseudogene. The CDR3 loop spans 14 amino acids. The CDR3 sequence: CASSKVLGNTGAFF. In nucleotides, the CDR3 is TGTGCCAGCAGCAAAGTTTTGGGGAACACTGGAGCTTTCTTT.

In its sample, this clonotype was seen many times. The gene calls are TRBV5-4 and TRBJ2-7; 9 nucleotides match TRBD2. Per germline, CDR1 SGHNT and CDR2 YYREEE (reference sequence). This CDR3 contains 15 residues. The junction had 5 bases not matched to a gene; V was cut back by 1 base and J by 3 bases. The CDR3 bases are TGTGCCAGCAGCTTGTCGGCTAGCGGGGACTACGAGCAGTACTTC. Amino acids: CASSLSASGDYEQYF.

For this clonotype: With a much larger clone just one base away, this may be a read error. V usage is TRBV20-1 and J usage is TRBJ2-1; 7 nucleotides agree with TRBD1. This CDR3 is built from 15 residues. The junction had 13 bases not matched to a gene; V was cut back by 3 bases and J by 8 bases. From germline, CDR1 is DFQATT and CDR2 SNEGSKA (reference sequence). This chain's CDR3 is CSASHQGQFRHEQFF. CDR3 DNA sequence: TGCAGTGCTAGCCACCAGGGACAGTTTAGGCATGAGCAGTTCTTC.

The genes are TRBV6-5 and TRBJ2-3; D perhaps matches TRBD2 (5 bases). The CDR3 loop spans 17 amino acids. V lost 0 bases to trimming and J lost 0 bases, with 13 bases between them. The germline CDR1 and CDR2 sequences are MNHEY and SVGAGI. CDR3 in DNA: TGTGCCAGCAGTTACTCGAATCCGGGATTTAGCACAGATACGCAGTATTTT. It encodes CASSYSNPGFSTDTQYF.

This clonotype appeared a single time. A much larger clone is a single base away; this may be a read error. The V call is TRBV29-1, the J call TRBJ2-1; a weak D match, TRBD1 (5 bases). The CDR3 runs 14 residues. Germline V gene lookup returns CDR1 SQVTM and CDR2 ANQGSEA. CDR3 sequence (DNA): TGCAGCGTTCTATCGGACAATAGGCCCAATGAGCAGCTCTTC. This gives the protein CSVLSDNRPNEQLF.

Note on this clonotype: Compared with germline, one end of the junction differs, possibly owing to a read error. This chain links TRBV6-5 with TRBJ1-5; the D is unclear. In germline, CDR1 is MNHEY, CDR2 SVGAGI. This CDR3 spans 14 amino acids. CDR3 in DNA: TGTGCCAGCAAAGAAGGGTCTAAGGATCAACCCCAGCATTTT. Translated: CASKEGSKDQPQHF.

On this clonotype itself: A much larger clone sits a single nucleotide away, making a read error possible. J is TRBJ1-1 and V is TRBV12-3 or TRBV12-4; D is unresolved. The CDR3 has 13 residues. Trimming left V 7 bases short and J 1 base short, with 10 bases between. The CDR3 sequence is CASNRRQNTEAFF. The CDR3 region has the DNA TGTGCCAGCAATCGAAGACAGAACACTGAAGCTTTCTTT.

This clonotype was observed a few times. The chain's CDR3 is CASSLGYSGQGSNTGELFF. CDR3 DNA sequence: TGTGCCAGCAGTTTAGGCTACTCGGGACAGGGGTCGAACACCGGGGAGCTGTTTTTT. This chain connects TRBV28 to TRBJ2-2, with 10 bases identical to TRBD1. CDR1 and CDR2 (germline): MDHEN, SYDVKM. V lost 2 bases and J lost 0; bases outside the gene matches: 9. The CDR3 has 19 amino acids.

This clonotype was found many times. This sequence joins TRBV29-1 and TRBJ2-5; D is unclear. Trimming left V 4 bases short and J 3 bases short, with 18 bases between. The CDR3 totals 15 residues. In germline, CDR1 is SQVTM, CDR2 ANQGSEA. The CDR3 DNA reads as TGCAGCGTTGTAGTTCCGCTAAGAATGAAAGAGACCCAGTACTTC. This translates into CSVVVPLRMKETQYF.